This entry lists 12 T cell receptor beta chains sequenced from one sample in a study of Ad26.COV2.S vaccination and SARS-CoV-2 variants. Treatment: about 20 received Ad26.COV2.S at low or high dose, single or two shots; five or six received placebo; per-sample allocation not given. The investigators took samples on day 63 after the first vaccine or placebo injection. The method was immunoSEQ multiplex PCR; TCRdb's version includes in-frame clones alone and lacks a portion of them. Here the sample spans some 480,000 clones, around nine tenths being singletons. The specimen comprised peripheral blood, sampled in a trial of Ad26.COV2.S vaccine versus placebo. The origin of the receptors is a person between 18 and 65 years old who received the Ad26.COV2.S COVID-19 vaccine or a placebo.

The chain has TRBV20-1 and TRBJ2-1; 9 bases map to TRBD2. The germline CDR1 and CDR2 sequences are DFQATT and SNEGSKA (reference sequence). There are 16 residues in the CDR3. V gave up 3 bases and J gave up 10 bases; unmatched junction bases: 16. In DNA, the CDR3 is TGCAGTGCTAGTGGTAGAACTAGCGGGCTCTCACAAGAGCAGTTCTTC. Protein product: CSASGRTSGLSQEQFF.

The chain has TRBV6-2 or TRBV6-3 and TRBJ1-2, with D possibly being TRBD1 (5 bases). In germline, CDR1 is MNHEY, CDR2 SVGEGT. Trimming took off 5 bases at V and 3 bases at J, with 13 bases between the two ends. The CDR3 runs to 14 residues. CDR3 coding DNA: TGTGCCAGCAGTGTCCTCGGGGCTGACTATGGCTACACCTTC. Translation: CASSVLGADYGYTF.

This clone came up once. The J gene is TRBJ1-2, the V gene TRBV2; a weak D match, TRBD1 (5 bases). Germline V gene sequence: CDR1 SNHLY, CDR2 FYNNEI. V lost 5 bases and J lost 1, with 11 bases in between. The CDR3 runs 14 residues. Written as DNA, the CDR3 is TGTGCCAGCAGTATATACGACAGTAACTATGGCTACACCTTC. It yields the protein CASSIYDSNYGYTF.

The CDR3, as DNA: TGTGCCAGCAGCTCGGGACAGGGGAGGAATTCACCCCTCCACTTT. It yields the protein CASSSGQGRNSPLHF. V and J are TRBV7-2 and TRBJ1-6; 10 bases agree with TRBD1. With 4 bases clipped from V and 7 bases from J, the junction kept 4 bases outside the gene matches. Germline lookup yields CDR1 SGHTA and CDR2 FQGNSA. CDR3 length equals 15 residues.

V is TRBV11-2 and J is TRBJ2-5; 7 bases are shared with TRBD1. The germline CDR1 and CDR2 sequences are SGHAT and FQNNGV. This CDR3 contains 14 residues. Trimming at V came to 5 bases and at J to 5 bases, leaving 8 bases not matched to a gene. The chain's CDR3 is CASSPQGLGETQYF. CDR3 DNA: TGTGCCAGCAGCCCACAGGGGCTCGGGGAGACCCAGTACTTC.

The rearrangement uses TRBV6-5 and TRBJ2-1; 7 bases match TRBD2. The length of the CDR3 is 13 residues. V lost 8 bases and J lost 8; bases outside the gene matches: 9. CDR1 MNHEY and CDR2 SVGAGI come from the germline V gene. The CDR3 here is CASVGRAMYEQFF. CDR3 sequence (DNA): TGTGCCAGCGTTGGGAGGGCCATGTATGAGCAGTTCTTC.

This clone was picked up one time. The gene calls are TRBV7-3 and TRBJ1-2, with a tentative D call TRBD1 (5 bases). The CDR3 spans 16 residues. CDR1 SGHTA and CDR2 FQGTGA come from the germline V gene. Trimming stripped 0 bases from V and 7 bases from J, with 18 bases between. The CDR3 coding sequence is TGTGCCAGCAGCTTAACAGCGGCAGGGATAGCTTCTGGCTACACCTTC. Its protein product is CASSLTAAGIASGYTF.

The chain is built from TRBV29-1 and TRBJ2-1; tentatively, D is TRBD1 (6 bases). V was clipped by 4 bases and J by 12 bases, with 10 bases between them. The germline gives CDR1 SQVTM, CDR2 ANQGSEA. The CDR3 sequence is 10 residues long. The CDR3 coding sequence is TGCAGCGTTGCACAGGGAAGGCAGTTCTTC. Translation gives CSVAQGRQFF.

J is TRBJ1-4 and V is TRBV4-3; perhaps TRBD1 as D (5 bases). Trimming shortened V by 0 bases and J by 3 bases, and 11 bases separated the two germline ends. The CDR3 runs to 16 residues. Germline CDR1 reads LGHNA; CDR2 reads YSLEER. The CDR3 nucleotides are TGCGCCAGCAGCCAAGAGGGGGGGGTGGCTAATGAAAAACTGTTTTTT. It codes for CASSQEGGVANEKLFF.

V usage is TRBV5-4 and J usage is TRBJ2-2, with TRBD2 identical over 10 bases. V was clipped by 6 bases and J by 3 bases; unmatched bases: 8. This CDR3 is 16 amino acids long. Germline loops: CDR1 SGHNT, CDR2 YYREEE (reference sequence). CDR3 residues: CASTPKTSGHTGELFF. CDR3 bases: TGTGCCAGCACCCCTAAGACTAGCGGGCACACCGGGGAGCTGTTTTTT.

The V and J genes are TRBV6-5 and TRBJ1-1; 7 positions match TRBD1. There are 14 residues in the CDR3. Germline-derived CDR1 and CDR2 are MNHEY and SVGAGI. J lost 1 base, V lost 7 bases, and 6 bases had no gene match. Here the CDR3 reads CASTYNRGNTEAFF. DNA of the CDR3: TGTGCCAGCACATACAACAGGGGGAACACTGAAGCTTTCTTT.

In nucleotides, the CDR3 is TGTGCCAGCAGTGTCTCAGGGGTTAACGGCTACACCTTC. Amino acids: CASSVSGVNGYTF. This chain connects TRBV12-3 or TRBV12-4 to TRBJ1-2, with D maybe TRBD1 (6 bases). V gave up 5 bases and J gave up 8 bases, with 15 bases separating them. This CDR3 region has 13 residues.